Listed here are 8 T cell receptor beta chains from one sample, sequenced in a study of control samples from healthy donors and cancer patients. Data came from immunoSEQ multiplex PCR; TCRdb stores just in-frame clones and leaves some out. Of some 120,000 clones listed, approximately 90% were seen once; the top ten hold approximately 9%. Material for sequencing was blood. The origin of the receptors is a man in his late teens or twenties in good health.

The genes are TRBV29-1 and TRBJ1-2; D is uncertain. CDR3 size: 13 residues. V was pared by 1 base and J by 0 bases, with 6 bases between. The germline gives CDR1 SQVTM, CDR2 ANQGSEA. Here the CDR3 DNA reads TGCAGCGTTGAAGTAGCTCCTAACTATGGCTACACCTTC. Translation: CSVEVAPNYGYTF. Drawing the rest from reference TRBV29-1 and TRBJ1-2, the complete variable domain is SAVISQKPSRDICQRGTSLTIQCQVDSQVTMMFWYRQQPGQSLTLIATANQGSEATYESGFVIDKFPISRPNLTFSTLTVSNMSPEDSSIYLCSVEVAPNYGYTFGSGTRLTVV.

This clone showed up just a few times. CDR3 nucleotide sequence: TGTGCCAGCAAACAGGGAGGAGGTGAAGCTTTCTTT. Its protein product is CASKQGGGEAFF. The genes are TRBV27 and TRBJ1-1; TRBD1 is a possible D gene (6 bases). V lost 7 bases, J lost 7 bases, and 13 bases lay in between. CDR1 and CDR2 from the germline V gene are MNHEY and SMNVEV (reference sequence). CDR3 size: 12 residues.

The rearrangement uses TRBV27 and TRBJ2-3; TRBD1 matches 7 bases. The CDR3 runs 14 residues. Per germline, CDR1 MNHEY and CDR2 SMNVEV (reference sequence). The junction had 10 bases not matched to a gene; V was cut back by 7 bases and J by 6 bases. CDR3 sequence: CASTFESGQDTQYF. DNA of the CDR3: TGTGCCAGCACTTTTGAATCGGGACAGGATACGCAGTATTTT.

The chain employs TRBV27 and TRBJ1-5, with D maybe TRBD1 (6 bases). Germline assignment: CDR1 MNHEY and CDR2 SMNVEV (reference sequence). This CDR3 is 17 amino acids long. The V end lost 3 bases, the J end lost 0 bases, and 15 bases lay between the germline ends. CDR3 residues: CASSLWGAEGSNQPQHF. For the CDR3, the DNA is TGTGCCAGCAGTTTGTGGGGGGCGGAGGGTAGCAATCAGCCCCAGCATTTT.

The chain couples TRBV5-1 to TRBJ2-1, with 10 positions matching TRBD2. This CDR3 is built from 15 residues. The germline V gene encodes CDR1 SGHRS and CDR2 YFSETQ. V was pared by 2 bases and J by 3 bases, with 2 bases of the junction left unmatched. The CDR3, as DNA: TGCGCCAGCAGCTTTACTAGCGGGGACTACAATGAGCAGTTCTTC. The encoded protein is CASSFTSGDYNEQFF.

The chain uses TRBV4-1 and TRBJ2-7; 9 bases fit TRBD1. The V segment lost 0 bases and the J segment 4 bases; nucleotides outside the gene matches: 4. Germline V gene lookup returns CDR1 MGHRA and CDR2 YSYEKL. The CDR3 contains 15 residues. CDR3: CASSQEGTGWYEQYF. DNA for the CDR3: TGCGCCAGCAGCCAAGAAGGGACAGGGTGGTACGAGCAGTACTTC.

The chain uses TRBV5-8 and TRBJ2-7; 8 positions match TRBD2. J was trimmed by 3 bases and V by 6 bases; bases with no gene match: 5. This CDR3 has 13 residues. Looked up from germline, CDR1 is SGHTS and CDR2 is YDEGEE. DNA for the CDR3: TGTGCCAGCACCCCGGGAGGGCGCTACGAGCAGTACTTC. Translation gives CASTPGGRYEQYF.

CDR3 loop: CASRDGSFQETQYF. DNA of the CDR3: TGTGCCAGCCGGGACGGTTCTTTCCAAGAGACCCAGTACTTC. This chain connects TRBV27 to TRBJ2-5; D tentatively fits TRBD1 or TRBD2 (5 bases each). This CDR3 region has 14 residues. The germline CDR1 and CDR2 sequences are MNHEY and SMNVEV (reference sequence). Trimming pared 8 bases from V and 1 base from J, leaving 14 bases between.